This TCR beta chain came from a study of identical twins. About this clonotype: The antigen is not known.

A universal primer site came from template switching; cDNA carried unique molecular identifiers. TCRdb re-called the 5' RACE reads through MiXCR, storing one row per CDR3 protein. The sample has about 730,000 distinct CDR3 sequences, approximately 21% seen once; the top ten hold around 4.5%. Regarding the study as a whole: Within twin pairs, the out-of-frame alpha sequences they shared showed excess low generation probability.

V lost 6 bases and J lost 7; bases outside the gene matches: 11. This CDR3 is 14 amino acids long. These same data were also listed under a study on T cells expressing NK-cell markers. That work adds: There were seven HCMV-seropositive donors and one seronegative donor among the eight sequenced. Restricting sorting to alpha-beta TCR T cells was achieved in several experiments by an anti-gamma-delta TCR antibody.

Sequenced input: PBMCs. The chain employs TRBV12-3 or TRBV12-4 and TRBJ2-5; TRBD1 agrees at 7 bases. The TCR sequence derives from a woman aged 18 to 35 in good health. DNA of the CDR3: TGTGCCAGCAGATCCGGGACAGTGTTGCGGACCCAGTACTTC. This sequence encodes CASRSGTVLRTQYF.